Sequencing of this T cell receptor beta chain was carried out in a study of T cell responses to AZD1222 COVID-19 vaccine. The study's findings and limits: Donors skewed white British and female; clonal diversity was possibly underestimated. Repertoires were obtained solely post-peak T cell response. Recipients of AZD1222 seropositive at baseline numbered only 6 or 7.

As concerns this clone: No antigen is known for it.

Here immunoSEQ multiplex PCR was the method, and the copy in TCRdb shows in-frame clones only, minus some. The sample has roughly 97,000 clones; 70% to 90% are singletons. This sequence originates from an adult in good health. The source material was peripheral blood, sampled on day 0 of AZD1222 vaccination.

CDR3 amino acids: CAISEEQGGQPQHF. Here the CDR3 DNA reads TGTGCCATCAGTGAGGAACAGGGCGGGCAGCCCCAGCATTTT. V is TRBV10-3 and J is TRBJ1-5, with a weak D call TRBD1 (6 bases). The CDR3 extends over 14 amino acids. Germline V gene lookup returns CDR1 ENHRY and CDR2 SYGVKD. V dropped 2 bases and J dropped 7 bases, with 12 bases sitting between them.